Each of the 23 T cell receptor beta chains below was sequenced from the same sample in a study of shared clonotypes between healthy human individuals. Here immunoSEQ multiplex PCR was the method, and the copy in TCRdb shows in-frame clones only, minus some. The sample records about 490,000 clones, approximately 80% being singletons. The specimen sequenced was PBMCs. Receptors were obtained from a woman between 40 and 55 years old in good health. Some clones in this sample may be carry-over from other donors' samples.

The J gene is TRBJ2-3, the V gene TRBV5-4; 7 bases match TRBD1. V shed 2 bases, J shed 0 bases, and the junction held 3 bases outside the gene matches. CDR3 size: 15 residues. Germline values: CDR1 SGHNT, CDR2 YYREEE (reference sequence). The CDR3 DNA reads TGTGCCAGCAGCTTTGCAGGGGGTAGCACAGATACGCAGTATTTT. Protein: CASSFAGGSTDTQYF.

V and J are TRBV19 and TRBJ2-7; D remains ambiguous. The CDR3 sequence is 15 residues long. Between the trimmed V and J ends, which lost 2 bases and 0 bases, there was a span of 11 bases. From germline, CDR1 is LNHDA and CDR2 SQIVND (reference sequence). In DNA, the CDR3 is TGTGCCAGTAGTATAAACAGCCAAGCCTCCTACGAGCAGTACTTC. Its translation is CASSINSQASYEQYF.

About this clone itself: This same CDR3 is encoded by further DNA sequences in the sample. The genes are TRBV18 and TRBJ1-5; no firm D call. Trimming pared 0 bases from V and 5 bases from J, leaving 11 bases between. This CDR3 has 15 amino acids. Germline V lookup: CDR1 KGHSH, CDR2 LQKENI. Here the CDR3 reads CASSPPGGRDQPQHF. Here the CDR3 DNA reads TGTGCCAGCTCACCACCGGGCGGAAGAGATCAGCCCCAGCATTTT.

Points on this clone: Distinct nucleotide sequences in the sample also encode this CDR3. The chain joins TRBV5-1 to TRBJ1-2; 8 nucleotides align to TRBD1. Germline lookup yields CDR1 SGHRS and CDR2 YFSETQ. This CDR3 region has 15 residues. V trimming: 2 bases; J trimming: 3 bases; junction bases outside the gene matches: 6. The DNA of the CDR3 is TGCGCCAGCAGCTTAGCGCCGGGACAGGACTATGGCTACACCTTC. It is translated as CASSLAPGQDYGYTF.

This clone was seen just once. This sequence joins TRBV6-5 and TRBJ1-1, with D perhaps matching TRBD1 (5 bases). Looked up from germline, CDR1 is MNHEY and CDR2 is SVGAGI. The CDR3 has 14 amino acids. The V end lost 6 bases, the J end lost 6 bases, and 17 bases lay between the germline ends. The CDR3 sequence: CASRQTSGGSEAFF. DNA of the CDR3: TGTGCCAGCAGACAGACATCCGGGGGGTCTGAAGCTTTCTTT.

The rearrangement joins TRBV6-5 to TRBJ2-3, with TRBD2 matching 8 bases. Unmatched junction bases numbered 8, after V lost 7 bases and J lost 5 bases. This CDR3 has 14 residues. Per germline, CDR1 MNHEY and CDR2 SVGAGI. The CDR3 is CASKVAGRKDTQYF. CDR3 nucleotides: TGTGCCAGCAAGGTAGCGGGACGGAAAGATACGCAGTATTTT.

This chain joins TRBV4-2 and TRBJ2-3; D is ambiguous. This CDR3 contains 13 residues. Germline CDR1 LGHNA, CDR2 YNFKEQ. Trimming shortened V by 0 bases and J by 5 bases, and 6 bases separated the two germline ends. The CDR3 DNA sequence: TGTGCCAGCAGCCAAGAACTAAGAGATACGCAGTATTTT. Encoded protein: CASSQELRDTQYF.

This sequence joins TRBV7-8 and TRBJ1-5, with D unresolved. V was pared by 5 bases and J by 3 bases, with 17 bases between. The CDR3 contains 16 residues. Per germline, CDR1 SGHVS and CDR2 FQNEAQ. The CDR3 nucleotides are TGTGCCAGCAGCCCCCGTTTTGAGGCTGACAATCAGCCCCAGCATTTT. As protein: CASSPRFEADNQPQHF.

This clone was seen only once. V and J are TRBV7-2 and TRBJ1-5; the D gene is possibly TRBD1 (5 bases). The germline V gene encodes CDR1 SGHTA and CDR2 FQGNSA. The CDR3 is 15 amino acids. V dropped 5 bases and J dropped 0 bases, with 11 bases sitting between them. CDR3 DNA: TGTGCCAGCAGCAGTGGGACGGCTAGCAATCAGCCCCAGCATTTT. Its protein is CASSSGTASNQPQHF.

This clone showed up just once. This sequence joins TRBV4-1 and TRBJ1-1; D gene ambiguous. Between the trimmed V and J ends, which lost 4 bases and 6 bases, there was a span of 15 bases. Germline CDR1 and CDR2: MGHRA and YSYEKL. The CDR3 runs to 14 residues. The CDR3 loop is CASSRQARLAEAFF. CDR3 in DNA: TGCGCCAGCAGCCGACAAGCTCGTCTCGCTGAAGCTTTCTTT.

V gene TRBV5-5 combines with J gene TRBJ2-3; possible D gene TRBD2, 6 bases. V dropped 4 bases and J dropped 9 bases, with 15 bases sitting between them. Germline-derived CDR1 and CDR2 are SGHKS and YYEKEE (reference sequence). This CDR3 is 13 amino acids long. The CDR3 loop is CASSRTGGRTQYF. The CDR3 region has the DNA TGTGCCAGCAGCCGTACCGGGGGTCGGACGCAGTATTTT.

This rearrangement joins TRBV5-6 to TRBJ1-1; unclear D gene. Looked up from germline, CDR1 is SGHDT and CDR2 is YYEEEE. This CDR3 spans 17 amino acids. V shed 1 base and J shed 0 bases, with 16 bases lying between them. CDR3 nucleotide sequence: TGTGCCAGCAGCTTGAGGAGGGCCATAAGCATGAACACTGAAGCTTTCTTT. It yields the protein CASSLRRAISMNTEAFF.

On this clone itself: This likely reflects a read error, since a far larger clone is one base away. The CDR3, as DNA: TGTGCCAGCAGCTCTCCAGGGACTAGCTGCACCTACGAGCAGTACTTC. Its protein is CASSSPGTSCTYEQYF. V usage is TRBV7-9 and J usage is TRBJ2-7; 9 bases agree with TRBD2. With V trimmed by 4 bases and J by 2 bases, 9 bases remained unmatched. The CDR3 covers 16 residues. CDR1 is SEHNR and CDR2 is FQNEAQ in the germline V gene (reference sequence).

This clone has a count of ten or more. Other DNA sequences within the sample encode an identical CDR3. The V gene is TRBV7-2, the J gene TRBJ2-4, with D unclear. Germline V lookup: CDR1 SGHTA, CDR2 FQGNSA. The V and J ends lost 8 bases and 3 bases respectively, with 11 bases between them. The CDR3 totals 13 residues. CDR3 sequence reads: CASRSTDKNIQYF. Here the CDR3 DNA reads TGTGCCAGCCGATCCACGGACAAAAACATTCAGTACTTC.

The chain combines TRBV7-2 with TRBJ2-3, with a weak D call TRBD1 (6 bases). V was clipped by 5 bases and J by 2 bases, with 11 bases between them. This CDR3 contains 14 residues. The germline gives CDR1 SGHTA, CDR2 FQGNSA. CDR3 loop: CASSRTAPTDTQYF. The CDR3 DNA sequence: TGTGCCAGCAGCAGGACAGCCCCCACAGATACGCAGTATTTT.

The CDR3 here is CASSSGTVAYNEQFF. The CDR3 DNA follows: TGTGCCAGCAGTTCCGGGACCGTTGCGTACAATGAGCAGTTCTTC. This chain uses TRBV27 with TRBJ2-1; D may correspond to TRBD1 or TRBD2 (5 bases each). Looked up from germline, CDR1 is MNHEY and CDR2 is SMNVEV (reference sequence). V gave up 4 bases and J gave up 4 bases, with 14 bases separating them. The CDR3 runs 15 residues.

This clone appeared a single time. The chain carries TRBV19 and TRBJ2-5; D may correspond to TRBD1 or TRBD2 (7 bases each). The V end was cut by 4 bases, the J end by 10 bases, with 16 bases between. Germline V gene sequence: CDR1 LNHDA, CDR2 SQIVND (reference sequence). CDR3 length: 13 residues. CDR3 DNA sequence: TGTGCCAGTAGTAAACAGGGGTGGGAGGGCCAGTACTTC. Its translation is CASSKQGWEGQYF.

The chain employs TRBV4-3 and TRBJ2-7; D gene uncertain. V lost 0 bases to trimming and J lost 2 bases, with 8 bases between them. This CDR3 region has 14 residues. Germline CDR1 and CDR2: LGHNA and YSLEER. CDR3 in amino acids: CASSQDWLTYEQYF. The DNA for the CDR3 is TGCGCCAGCAGCCAAGACTGGTTGACCTACGAGCAGTACTTC.

The CDR3 sequence is CASSGSYNEQFF. CDR3 DNA sequence: TGTGCCAGCAGCGGGAGTTACAATGAGCAGTTCTTC. This chain uses TRBV9 with TRBJ2-1, with unresolved D. V lost 3 bases, J lost 4 bases, and 5 bases lay in between. This CDR3 comprises 12 residues. Germline V gene sequence: CDR1 SGDLS, CDR2 YYNGEE.

This clone was seen a handful of times. Different DNA sequences within this sample yield the same CDR3. V is TRBV5-1 and J is TRBJ2-7; D is possibly TRBD1 (5 bases). The CDR3 contains 13 residues. Trimming removed 0 bases at V and 1 base at J, with 5 bases between. From germline, CDR1 is SGHRS and CDR2 YFSETQ. The CDR3 region has the DNA TGCGCCAGCAGCTTGGCAGGGTCCTACGAGCAGTACTTC. Residues: CASSLAGSYEQYF.

Turning to this clone: A far larger clone is just one base off, so this is likely a read error. Lacking the conserved final phenylalanine or tryptophan, this CDR3 likely reflects a read error. The chain employs TRBV29-1 and TRBJ1-2; D is uncertain. V shed 7 bases and J shed 2 bases, with 8 bases lying between them. The length of the CDR3 is 11 residues. From germline, CDR1 is SQVTM and CDR2 ANQGSEA. CDR3 bases: TGCAGCGAGTCCTCAAACTATGGCTACACCGTC. Its protein is CSESSNYGYTV.

The V gene is TRBV19, the J gene TRBJ2-1; the match to TRBD2 covers 9 bases. Germline CDR1 LNHDA, CDR2 SQIVND (reference sequence). CDR3 length: 15 residues. J lost 4 bases, V lost 7 bases, and 8 bases had no gene match. The CDR3 DNA reads as TGTGCCAGTACCACCGGGACTAGCAGTTACAATGAGCAGTTCTTC. Its protein is CASTTGTSSYNEQFF.

This clone has more than one count but fewer than ten. This chain links TRBV7-8 with TRBJ2-5, with 7 bases aligning to TRBD1. J lost 7 bases, V lost 6 bases, and 8 bases had no gene match. This CDR3 contains 13 residues. Germline CDR1 is SGHVS and CDR2 is FQNEAQ. DNA of the CDR3: TGTGCCAGCAGGTCGACAGGGTACGGGACCCAGTACTTC. Its translation is CASRSTGYGTQYF.